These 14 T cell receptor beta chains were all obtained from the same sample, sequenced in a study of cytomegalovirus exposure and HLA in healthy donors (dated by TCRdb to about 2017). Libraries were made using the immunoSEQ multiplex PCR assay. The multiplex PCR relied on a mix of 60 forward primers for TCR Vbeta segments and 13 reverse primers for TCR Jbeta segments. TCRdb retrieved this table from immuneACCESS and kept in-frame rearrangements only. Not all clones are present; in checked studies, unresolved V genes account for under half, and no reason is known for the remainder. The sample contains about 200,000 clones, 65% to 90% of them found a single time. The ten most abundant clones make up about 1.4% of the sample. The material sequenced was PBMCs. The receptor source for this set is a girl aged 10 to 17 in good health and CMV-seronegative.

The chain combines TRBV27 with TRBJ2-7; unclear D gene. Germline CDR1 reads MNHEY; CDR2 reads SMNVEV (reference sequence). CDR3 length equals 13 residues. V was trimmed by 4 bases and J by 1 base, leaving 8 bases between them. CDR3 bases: TGTGCCAGCAGTTGGGCCGCTTCCTACGAGCAGTACTTC. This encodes CASSWAASYEQYF.

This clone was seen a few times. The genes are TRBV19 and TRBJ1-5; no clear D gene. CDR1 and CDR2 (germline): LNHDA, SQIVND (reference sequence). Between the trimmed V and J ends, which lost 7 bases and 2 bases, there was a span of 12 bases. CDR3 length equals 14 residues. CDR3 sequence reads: CASKISTGNQPQHF. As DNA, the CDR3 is TGTGCCAGTAAGATCTCAACGGGCAATCAGCCCCAGCATTTT.

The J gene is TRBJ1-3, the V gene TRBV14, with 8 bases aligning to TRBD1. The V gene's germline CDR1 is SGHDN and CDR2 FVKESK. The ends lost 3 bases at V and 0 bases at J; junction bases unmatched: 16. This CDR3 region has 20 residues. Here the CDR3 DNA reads TGTGCCAGCAGCCACCGACAGGGGTTTACTAAGGCCCTCTCTGGAAACACCATATATTTT. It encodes CASSHRQGFTKALSGNTIYF.

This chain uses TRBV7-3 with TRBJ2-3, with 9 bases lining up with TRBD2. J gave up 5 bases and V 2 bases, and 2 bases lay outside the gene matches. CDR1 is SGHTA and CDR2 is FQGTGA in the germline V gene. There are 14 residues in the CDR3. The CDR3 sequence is CASSLGGGGDTQYF. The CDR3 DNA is TGTGCCAGCAGCTTAGGCGGGGGGGGAGATACGCAGTATTTT.

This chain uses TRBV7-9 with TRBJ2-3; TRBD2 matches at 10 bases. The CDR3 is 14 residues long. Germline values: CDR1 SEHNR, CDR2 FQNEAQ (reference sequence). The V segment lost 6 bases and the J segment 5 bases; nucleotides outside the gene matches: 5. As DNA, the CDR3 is TGTGCCAGCAGACTAGCGGGAACAGGAGATACGCAGTATTTT. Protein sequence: CASRLAGTGDTQYF.

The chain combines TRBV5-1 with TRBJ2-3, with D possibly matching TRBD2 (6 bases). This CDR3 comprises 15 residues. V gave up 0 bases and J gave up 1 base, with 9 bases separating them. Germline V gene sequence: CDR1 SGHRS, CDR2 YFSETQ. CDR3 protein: CASSLETGGTDTQYF. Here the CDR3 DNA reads TGCGCCAGCAGCTTGGAAACGGGGGGCACAGATACGCAGTATTTT. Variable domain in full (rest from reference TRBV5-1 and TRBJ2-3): KAGVTQTPRYLIKTRGQQVTLSCSPISGHRSVSWYQQTPGQGLQFLFEYFSETQRNKGNFPGRFSGRQFSNSRSEMNVSTLELGDSALYLCASSLETGGTDTQYFGPGTRLTVL.

The CDR3 sequence: CASSLRTGFREAFF. The DNA of the CDR3 is TGTGCCAGCAGTTTACGGACAGGGTTTCGGGAAGCTTTCTTT. The chain carries TRBV28 and TRBJ1-1; TRBD1 agrees at 8 bases. After removal of 2 bases from V and 8 bases from J, the junction contained 7 bases not matched to a gene. Germline values: CDR1 MDHEN, CDR2 SYDVKM. The CDR3 consists of 14 residues.

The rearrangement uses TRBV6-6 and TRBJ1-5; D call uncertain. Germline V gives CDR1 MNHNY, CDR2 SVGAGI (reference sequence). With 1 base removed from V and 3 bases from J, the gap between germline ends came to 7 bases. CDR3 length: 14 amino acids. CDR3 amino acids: CASSYYRYNQPQHF. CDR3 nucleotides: TGTGCCAGCAGTTACTATCGTTACAATCAGCCCCAGCATTTT.

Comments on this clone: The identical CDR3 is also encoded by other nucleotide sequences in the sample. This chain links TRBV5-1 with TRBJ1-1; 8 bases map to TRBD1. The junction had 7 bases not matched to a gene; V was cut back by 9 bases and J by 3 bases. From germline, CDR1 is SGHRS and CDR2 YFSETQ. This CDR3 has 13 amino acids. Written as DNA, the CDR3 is TGCGCCACGCGGACAGGGAGGGACACTGAAGCTTTCTTT. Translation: CATRTGRDTEAFF.

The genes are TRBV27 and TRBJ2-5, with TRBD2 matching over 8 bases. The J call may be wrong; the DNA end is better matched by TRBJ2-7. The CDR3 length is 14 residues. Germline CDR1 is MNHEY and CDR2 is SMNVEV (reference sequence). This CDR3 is CASRGAGVFYEQYF. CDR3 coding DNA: TGTGCCAGCAGGGGAGCGGGAGTGTTCTACGAGCAGTACTTC.

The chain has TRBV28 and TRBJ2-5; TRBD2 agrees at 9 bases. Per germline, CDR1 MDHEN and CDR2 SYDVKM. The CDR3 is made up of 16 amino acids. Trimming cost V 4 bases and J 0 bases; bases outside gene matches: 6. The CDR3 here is CASSSLGTSNQETQYF. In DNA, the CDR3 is TGTGCCAGCAGTTCTTTAGGGACTAGCAACCAAGAGACCCAGTACTTC.

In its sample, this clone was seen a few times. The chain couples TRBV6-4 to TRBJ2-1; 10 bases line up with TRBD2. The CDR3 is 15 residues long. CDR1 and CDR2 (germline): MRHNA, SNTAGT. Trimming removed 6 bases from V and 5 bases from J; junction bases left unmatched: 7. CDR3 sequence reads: CASSPSGGGHNEQFF. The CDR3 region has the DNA TGTGCCAGCAGCCCCAGCGGGGGGGGCCACAATGAGCAGTTCTTC.

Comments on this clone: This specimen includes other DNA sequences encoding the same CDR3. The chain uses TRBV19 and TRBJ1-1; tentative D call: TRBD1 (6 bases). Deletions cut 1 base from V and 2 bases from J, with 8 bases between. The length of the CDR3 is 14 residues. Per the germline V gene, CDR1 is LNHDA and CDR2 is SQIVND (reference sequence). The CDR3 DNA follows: TGTGCCAGTAGTATAGGGACAGCCAACACTGAAGCTTTCTTT. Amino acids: CASSIGTANTEAFF.

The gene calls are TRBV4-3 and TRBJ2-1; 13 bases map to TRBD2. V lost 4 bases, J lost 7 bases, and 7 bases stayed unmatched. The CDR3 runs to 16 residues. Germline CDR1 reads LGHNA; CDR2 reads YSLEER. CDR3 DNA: TGCGCCAGCAGCCGCCGGACTAGCGGGGGTCCTAATGAGCAGTTCTTC. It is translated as CASSRRTSGGPNEQFF.